This TCR beta chain was identified during a study of blood T cell repertoires in COVID-19. Profiling relied on immunoSEQ multiplex PCR, and the TCRdb table lists in-frame clones only, not all of them. The table includes hundreds of thousands of clones, roughly 85% detected once. Only one count was recorded for this clone. The age range of participants was about 18 to 95 years, with residence in more than 20 US areas. The TCR comes from a woman in her thirties or forties with acute COVID-19. The specimen was PBMCs or T cells enriched from blood (not recorded which).

CDR3 coding DNA: TGCGCCAGCAGCCTTATGGGGACAGGGGGTCTCTCTGGAAACACCATATATTTT. Its translation is CASSLMGTGGLSGNTIYF. The genes are TRBV4-1 and TRBJ1-3; 11 bases are a match to TRBD1. V trimming: 4 bases; J trimming: 0 bases; junction bases outside the gene matches: 8. This CDR3 is 18 amino acids long. Looked up from germline, CDR1 is MGHRA and CDR2 is YSYEKL.